The 16 T cell receptor beta chains reported below all come from one sample, sequenced in a study of cytomegalovirus exposure and HLA in healthy donors. With 60 Vbeta and 13 Jbeta primers, the PCR was carried out. Only in-frame clones appear in the TCRdb table, and some are missing; sequencing was by immunoSEQ multiplex PCR. The sample lists about 120,000 clones; about four fifths were seen once. Sequencing was carried out using PBMCs. These TCRs come from a woman aged 55-75 years in good health and CMV-seropositive.

This chain uses TRBV19 with TRBJ1-5; D call uncertain. The CDR3 spans 13 residues. CDR1 is LNHDA, CDR2 SQIVND, per germline (reference sequence). V was shortened by 4 bases and J by 3 bases, with 7 bases between the two germline ends. CDR3 DNA: TGTGCCAGTAGTAGGGCAGTCAATCAGCCCCAGCATTTT. Translating it yields CASSRAVNQPQHF.

V gene TRBV4-2 combines with J gene TRBJ1-6, with 9 bases identical to TRBD1. Trimming cost V 6 bases and J 6 bases; bases outside gene matches: 3. The germline CDR1 and CDR2 sequences are LGHNA and YNFKEQ. The CDR3 has 14 residues. Here the CDR3 DNA reads TGTGCCAGCAGGTGGACAGGGGCTAATTCACCCCTCCACTTT. Translated: CASRWTGANSPLHF.

This chain links TRBV6-5 with TRBJ1-5; 9 bases line up with TRBD1. The CDR3 contains 15 residues. With V trimmed by 6 bases and J by 7 bases, 10 bases remained unmatched. The germline CDR1 and CDR2 sequences are MNHEY and SVGAGI. The CDR3 is CASRKQGALGQPQHF. DNA of the CDR3: TGTGCCAGCAGAAAACAGGGGGCCCTCGGGCAGCCCCAGCATTTT.

The chain joins TRBV23-1 to TRBJ1-5; the match to TRBD1 covers 12 bases. TRBV23-1 is an ORF, with its function uncertain. The ends lost 5 bases at V and 0 bases at J; junction bases unmatched: 8. The CDR3 is 18 residues long. This CDR3 is CASSEPGTGGRSNQPQHF. CDR3 coding DNA: TGCGCCAGCAGTGAACCCGGGACAGGGGGCCGTAGCAATCAGCCCCAGCATTTT.

The rearrangement joins TRBV19 to TRBJ1-4; 7 nucleotides agree with TRBD1. Losses at the gene ends were 4 bases for V and 11 bases for J; bases not matched to a gene: 10. This CDR3 is 14 amino acids long. Looked up from germline, CDR1 is LNHDA and CDR2 is SQIVND (reference sequence). CDR3 nucleotides: TGTGCCAGTAGTACGAGGGACAGTCTTTTTAAACTGTTTTTT. Its translation is CASSTRDSLFKLFF. Full variable domain (remainder filled in from reference TRBV19 and TRBJ1-4): DGGITQSPKYLFRKEGQNVTLSCEQNLNHDAMYWYRQDPGQGLRLIYYSQIVNDFQKGDIAEGYSVSREKKESFPLTVTSAQKNPTAFYLCASSTRDSLFKLFFGSGTQLSVL.

Note on this clone: A junction end diverges from the germline sequence, so it may reflect a read error. The genes are TRBV6-6 and TRBJ1-1; a possible D gene is TRBD1 (5 bases). The germline CDR1 and CDR2 sequences are MNHNY and SVGAGI (reference sequence). CDR3 length: 13 amino acids. This chain's CDR3 is CASTTRVNTEAFF. The CDR3 DNA follows: TGTGCCAGCACAACCAGGGTGAATACTGAAGCTTTCTTT.

V usage is TRBV18 and J usage is TRBJ1-2; 8 bases are a match to TRBD1. The CDR3 loop spans 13 amino acids. V dropped 2 bases and J dropped 8; count of bases not matched to a gene: 4. CDR1 and CDR2 (germline): KGHSH, LQKENI. The CDR3 sequence: CASSPETGVGYTF. For the CDR3, the DNA is TGTGCCAGCTCACCAGAGACAGGGGTCGGCTACACCTTC.

This chain joins TRBV7-3 and TRBJ1-2, with 7 bases that match TRBD1. The CDR3 covers 14 residues. V lost 5 bases and J lost 8; bases outside the gene matches: 11. CDR1 and CDR2 from the germline V gene are SGHTA and FQGTGA. DNA of the CDR3: TGTGCCAGCAGCAAGAAGACAGGGACGGAAGGCTACACCTTC. This translates into CASSKKTGTEGYTF. Looking up the rest from reference TRBV7-3 and TRBJ1-2 gives the full variable domain: GAGVSQTPSNKVTEKGKYVELRCDPISGHTALYWYRQSLGQGPEFLIYFQGTGAADDSGLPNDRFFAVRPEGSVSTLKIQRTERGDSAVYLCASSKKTGTEGYTFGSGTRLTVV.

Concerning this clone: The junction does not match germline at one end; this may be a read error. This CDR3 is also generated by other DNA sequences in the sample. The chain is built from TRBV6-5 and TRBJ1-1; 8 bases agree with TRBD1. The CDR3 sequence is 15 residues long. Germline V lookup: CDR1 MNHEY, CDR2 SVGAGI. The CDR3 region has the DNA TGTGCCAGCACCTTTGGACAGGGACCGGCCACTGAAGCCTTCTTT. Amino acid sequence: CASTFGQGPATEAFF.

The chain is built from TRBV15 and TRBJ2-3; the match to TRBD2 covers 8 bases. Germline values: CDR1 LNHNV, CDR2 YYDKDF (reference sequence). Trimming cost V 0 bases and J 1 base; bases outside gene matches: 6. This CDR3 contains 17 residues. CDR3 in DNA: TGTGCCACCAGCAGAGATTGGGCTAGCGGGCGCACAGATACGCAGTATTTT. Protein sequence: CATSRDWASGRTDTQYF.

CDR3 in DNA: TGCAGCGCCATCGACCGGGGGATTACTGAAGCTTTCTTT. Its translation is CSAIDRGITEAFF. This chain joins TRBV29-1 and TRBJ1-1, with D tentatively TRBD1 (5 bases). Trimming removed 7 bases from V and 5 bases from J, with 17 bases in between. The CDR3 is 13 amino acids. The germline V gene encodes CDR1 SQVTM and CDR2 ANQGSEA.

The chain couples TRBV28 to TRBJ2-7; TRBD2 agrees at 10 bases. This CDR3 region has 15 residues. Losses at the gene ends were 5 bases for V and 1 base for J; bases not matched to a gene: 5. CDR1 and CDR2 from the germline V gene are MDHEN and SYDVKM. CDR3 DNA: TGTGCCAGCAGTGGGATAGCGGGAGGTTCCTACGAGCAGTACTTC. Translated: CASSGIAGGSYEQYF.

This clone was seen more than once but under ten times. This sequence joins TRBV28 and TRBJ2-1; TRBD2 matches 12 bases. The CDR3 extends over 16 amino acids. J gave up 8 bases and V 5 bases, and 10 bases lay outside the gene matches. Germline CDR1 and CDR2: MDHEN and SYDVKM. The CDR3 sequence is CASSPGASGRADEQFF. CDR3 coding DNA: TGTGCCAGCAGTCCCGGGGCTAGCGGGAGGGCCGATGAGCAGTTCTTC.

CDR3 protein: CASSYRGEGEKLFF. CDR3 DNA: TGTGCCAGCAGTTACAGGGGAGAGGGTGAAAAACTGTTTTTT. The chain couples TRBV27 to TRBJ1-4; 7 bases match TRBD1. Trimming cost V 4 bases and J 7 bases; bases outside gene matches: 6. The V gene's germline CDR1 is MNHEY and CDR2 SMNVEV (reference sequence). The CDR3 spans 14 residues.

The V call is TRBV28, the J call TRBJ2-7; D might be TRBD2 (5 bases). Trimming took off 7 bases at V and 2 bases at J, with 15 bases between the two ends. Germline CDR1 and CDR2: MDHEN and SYDVKM. This CDR3 region has 14 residues. The CDR3 is CASTPLGRTYEQYF. CDR3 in DNA: TGTGCCAGCACCCCACTAGGGAGAACCTACGAGCAGTACTTC.

This chain connects TRBV29-1 to TRBJ2-1, with 10 bases that match TRBD2. V lost 3 bases, J lost 8 bases, and 7 bases stayed unmatched. Germline V gene data show CDR1 as SQVTM and CDR2 as ANQGSEA. This CDR3 is built from 14 residues. The CDR3 here is CSVDPSGSSYEQFF. In DNA form, the CDR3 reads TGCAGCGTTGACCCTAGCGGGAGTAGCTATGAGCAGTTCTTC.